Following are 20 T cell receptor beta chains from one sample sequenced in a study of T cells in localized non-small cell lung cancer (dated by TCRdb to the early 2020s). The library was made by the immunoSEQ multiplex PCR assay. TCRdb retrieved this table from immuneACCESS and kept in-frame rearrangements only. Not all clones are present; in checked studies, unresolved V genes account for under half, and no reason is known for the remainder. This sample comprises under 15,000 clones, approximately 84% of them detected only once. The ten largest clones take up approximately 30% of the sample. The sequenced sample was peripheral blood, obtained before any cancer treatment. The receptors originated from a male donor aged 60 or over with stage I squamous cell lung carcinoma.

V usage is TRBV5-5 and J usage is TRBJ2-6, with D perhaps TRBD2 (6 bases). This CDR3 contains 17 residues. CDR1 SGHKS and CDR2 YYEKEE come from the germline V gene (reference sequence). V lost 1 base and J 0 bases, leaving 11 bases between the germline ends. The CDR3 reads CASSLWQTSSGANVLTF. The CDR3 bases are TGTGCCAGCAGCTTGTGGCAGACTAGCTCTGGGGCCAACGTCCTGACTTTC.

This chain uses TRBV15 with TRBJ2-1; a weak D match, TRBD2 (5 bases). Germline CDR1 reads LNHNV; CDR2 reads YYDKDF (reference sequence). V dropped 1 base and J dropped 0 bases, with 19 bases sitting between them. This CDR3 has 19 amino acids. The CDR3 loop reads CATSRGHLTTTSSYNEQFF. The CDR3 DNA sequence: TGTGCCACCAGCAGAGGCCACCTGACGACTACCAGCTCCTACAATGAGCAGTTCTTC.

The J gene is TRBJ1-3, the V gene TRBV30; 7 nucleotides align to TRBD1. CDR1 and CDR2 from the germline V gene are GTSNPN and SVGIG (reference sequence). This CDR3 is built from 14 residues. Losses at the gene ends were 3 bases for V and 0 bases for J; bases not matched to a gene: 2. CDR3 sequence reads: CAWRGDSSGNTIYF. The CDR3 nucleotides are TGTGCCTGGAGGGGGGACAGCTCTGGAAACACCATATATTTT.

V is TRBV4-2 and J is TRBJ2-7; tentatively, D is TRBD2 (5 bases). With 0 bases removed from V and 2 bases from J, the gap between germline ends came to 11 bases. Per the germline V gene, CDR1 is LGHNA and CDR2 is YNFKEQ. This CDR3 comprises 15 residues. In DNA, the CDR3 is TGTGCCAGCAGCCAAGATGTAATAGCGCCCTACGAGCAGTACTTC. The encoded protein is CASSQDVIAPYEQYF.

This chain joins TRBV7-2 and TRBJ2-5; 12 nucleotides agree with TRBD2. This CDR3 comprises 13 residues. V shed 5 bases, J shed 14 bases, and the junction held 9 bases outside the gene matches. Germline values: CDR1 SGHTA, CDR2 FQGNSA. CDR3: CASSITTSGGLYF. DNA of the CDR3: TGTGCCAGCAGCATTACGACTAGCGGGGGCCTTTACTTC.

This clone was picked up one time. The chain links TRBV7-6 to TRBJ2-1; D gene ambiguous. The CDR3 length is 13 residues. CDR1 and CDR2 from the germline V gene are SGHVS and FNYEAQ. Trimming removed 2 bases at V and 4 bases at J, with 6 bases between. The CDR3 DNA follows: TGTGCCAGCAGCTTAAAGGAGTACAATGAGCAGTTCTTC. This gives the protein CASSLKEYNEQFF.

CDR3 in amino acids: CASSGPDGAQFF. The CDR3 coding sequence is TGTGCCAGCAGCGGTCCGGACGGGGCGCAGTTCTTC. J is TRBJ2-1 and V is TRBV5-4; the D call may be TRBD1 or TRBD2 (5 bases each). The CDR3 consists of 12 residues. The ends were cut back, 4 bases at V and 12 bases at J, with 14 bases in the middle. CDR1 and CDR2 (germline): SGHNT, YYREEE (reference sequence).

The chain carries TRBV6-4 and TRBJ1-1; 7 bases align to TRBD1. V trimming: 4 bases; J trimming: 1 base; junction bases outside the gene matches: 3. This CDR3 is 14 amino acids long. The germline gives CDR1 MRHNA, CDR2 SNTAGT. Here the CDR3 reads CASSVTGSNTEAFF. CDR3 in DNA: TGTGCCAGCAGTGTGACAGGGTCGAACACTGAAGCTTTCTTT.

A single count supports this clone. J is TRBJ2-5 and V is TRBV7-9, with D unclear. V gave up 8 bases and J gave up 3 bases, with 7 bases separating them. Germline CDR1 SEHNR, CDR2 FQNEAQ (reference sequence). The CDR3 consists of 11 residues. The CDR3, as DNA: TGTGCCAGCGAAGGGAAAGAGACCCAGTACTTC. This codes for CASEGKETQYF.

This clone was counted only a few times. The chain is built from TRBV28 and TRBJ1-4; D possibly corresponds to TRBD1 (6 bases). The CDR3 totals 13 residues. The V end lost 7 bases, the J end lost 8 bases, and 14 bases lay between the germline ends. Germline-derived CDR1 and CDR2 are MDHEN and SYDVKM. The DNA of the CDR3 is TGTGCCAGCAAGGCAGGGGACTCGGAAAAACTGTTTTTT. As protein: CASKAGDSEKLFF.

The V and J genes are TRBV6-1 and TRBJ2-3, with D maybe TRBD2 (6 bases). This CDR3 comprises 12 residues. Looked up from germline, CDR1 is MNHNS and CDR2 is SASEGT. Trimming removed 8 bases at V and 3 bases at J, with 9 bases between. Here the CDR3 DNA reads TGTGCCAGCGTGGGAGGAACAGATACGCAGTATTTT. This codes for CASVGGTDTQYF.

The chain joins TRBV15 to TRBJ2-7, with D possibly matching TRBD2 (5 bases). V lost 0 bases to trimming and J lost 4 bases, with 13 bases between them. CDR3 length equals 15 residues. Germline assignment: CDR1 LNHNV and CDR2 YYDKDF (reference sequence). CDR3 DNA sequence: TGTGCCACCAGCAGAGATCATACTAGGAAGTACGAGCAGTACTTC. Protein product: CATSRDHTRKYEQYF.

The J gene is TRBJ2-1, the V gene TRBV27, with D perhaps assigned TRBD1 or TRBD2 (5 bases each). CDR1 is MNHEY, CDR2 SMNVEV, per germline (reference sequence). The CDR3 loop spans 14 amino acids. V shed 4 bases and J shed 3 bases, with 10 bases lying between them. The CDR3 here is CASSSRDVYNEQFF. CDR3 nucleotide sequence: TGTGCCAGCAGTTCCCGGGACGTCTACAATGAGCAGTTCTTC.

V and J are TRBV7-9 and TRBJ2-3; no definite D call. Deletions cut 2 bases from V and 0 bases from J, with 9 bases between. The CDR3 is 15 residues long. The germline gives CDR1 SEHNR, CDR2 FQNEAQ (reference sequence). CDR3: CASSLNEESTDTQYF. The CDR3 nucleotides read TGTGCCAGCAGCTTAAACGAGGAGAGCACAGATACGCAGTATTTT.

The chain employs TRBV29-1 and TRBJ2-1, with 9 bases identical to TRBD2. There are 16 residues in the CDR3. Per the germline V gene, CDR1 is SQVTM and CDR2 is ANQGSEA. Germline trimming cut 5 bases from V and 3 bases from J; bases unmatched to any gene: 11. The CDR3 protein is CSVPGLAGAFYNEQFF. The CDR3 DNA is TGCAGCGTTCCTGGCTTAGCGGGGGCATTCTACAATGAGCAGTTCTTC.

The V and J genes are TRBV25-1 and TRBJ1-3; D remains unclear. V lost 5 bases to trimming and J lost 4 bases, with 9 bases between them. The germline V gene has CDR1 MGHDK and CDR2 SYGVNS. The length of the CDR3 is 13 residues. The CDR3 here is CASSPRGGNTIYF. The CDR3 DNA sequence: TGTGCCAGCAGTCCGCGGGGAGGAAACACCATATATTTT.

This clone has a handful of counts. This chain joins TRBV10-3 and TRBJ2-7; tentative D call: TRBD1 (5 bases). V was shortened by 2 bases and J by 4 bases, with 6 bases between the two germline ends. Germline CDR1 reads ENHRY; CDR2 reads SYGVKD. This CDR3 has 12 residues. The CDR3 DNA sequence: TGTGCCATCAGTGAGAGGGGTTACGAGCAGTACTTC. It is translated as CAISERGYEQYF.

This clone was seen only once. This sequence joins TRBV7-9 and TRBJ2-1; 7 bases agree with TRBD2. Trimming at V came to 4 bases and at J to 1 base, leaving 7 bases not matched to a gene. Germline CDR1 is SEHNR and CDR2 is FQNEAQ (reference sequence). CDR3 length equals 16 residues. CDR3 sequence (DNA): TGTGCCAGCAGCTCCCCAGCGGGAATGTCCTACAATGAGCAGTTCTTC. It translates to CASSSPAGMSYNEQFF.

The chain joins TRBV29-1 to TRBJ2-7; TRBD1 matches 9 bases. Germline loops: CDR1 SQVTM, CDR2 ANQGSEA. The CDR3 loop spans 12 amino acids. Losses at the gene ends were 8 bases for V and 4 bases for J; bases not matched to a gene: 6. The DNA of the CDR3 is TGCAGCTCTACCGGGACAGGGTACGAGCAGTACTTC. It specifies CSSTGTGYEQYF.

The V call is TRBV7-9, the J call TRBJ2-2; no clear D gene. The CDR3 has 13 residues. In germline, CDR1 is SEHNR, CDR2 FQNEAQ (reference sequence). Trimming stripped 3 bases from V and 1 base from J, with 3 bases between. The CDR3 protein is CASSFENTGELFF. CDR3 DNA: TGTGCCAGCAGCTTTGAGAACACCGGGGAGCTGTTTTTT.